This TCR beta chain was documented in a study of OX40 agonist ivuxolimab in advanced cancers. Overall study context: Dose-escalation patients were diagnosed with hepatocellular carcinoma, melanoma, renal cell cancer or head and neck cancer.

CDR1 SGDLS and CDR2 YYNGEE come from the germline V gene. V was trimmed by 1 base and J by 9 bases, leaving 14 bases between them. The CDR3 length is 14 residues. Assay used: immunoSEQ multiplex PCR; TCRdb lists only in-frame clones, some missing. The sample has 70,000 to 80,000 clones, 70% to 90% seen once; the top ten hold more than 0.75%. The source was CD4+ or CD8+ T cells sorted from blood, collected in a trial of the OX40 agonist ivuxolimab. The receptor was isolated from an adult with an advanced solid tumor such as melanoma, head and neck, liver or kidney cancer. The chain links TRBV9 to TRBJ2-1, with D maybe TRBD2 (6 bases). The CDR3 is CASSVTGSVGEQFF. DNA of the CDR3: TGTGCCAGCAGCGTAACCGGGAGTGTCGGTGAGCAGTTCTTC. Full variable domain (rest looked up from reference TRBV9 and TRBJ2-1): DSGVTQTPKHLITATGQRVTLRCSPRSGDLSVYWYQQSLDQGLQFLIQYYNGEERAKGNILERFSAQQFPDLHSELNLSSLELGDSALYFCASSVTGSVGEQFFGPGTRLTVL.